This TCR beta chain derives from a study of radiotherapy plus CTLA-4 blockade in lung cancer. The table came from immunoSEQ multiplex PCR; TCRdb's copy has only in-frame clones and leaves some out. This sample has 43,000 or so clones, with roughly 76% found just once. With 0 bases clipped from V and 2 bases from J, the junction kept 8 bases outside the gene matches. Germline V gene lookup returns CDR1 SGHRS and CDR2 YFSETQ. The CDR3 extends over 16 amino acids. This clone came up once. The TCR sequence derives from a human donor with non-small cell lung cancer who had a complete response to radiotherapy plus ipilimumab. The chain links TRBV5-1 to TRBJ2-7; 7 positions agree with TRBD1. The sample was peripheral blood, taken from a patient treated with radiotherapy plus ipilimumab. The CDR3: CASSLGAGGRTYEQYF. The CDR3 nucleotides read TGCGCCAGCAGCTTGGGTGCAGGGGGAAGGACCTACGAGCAGTACTTC.